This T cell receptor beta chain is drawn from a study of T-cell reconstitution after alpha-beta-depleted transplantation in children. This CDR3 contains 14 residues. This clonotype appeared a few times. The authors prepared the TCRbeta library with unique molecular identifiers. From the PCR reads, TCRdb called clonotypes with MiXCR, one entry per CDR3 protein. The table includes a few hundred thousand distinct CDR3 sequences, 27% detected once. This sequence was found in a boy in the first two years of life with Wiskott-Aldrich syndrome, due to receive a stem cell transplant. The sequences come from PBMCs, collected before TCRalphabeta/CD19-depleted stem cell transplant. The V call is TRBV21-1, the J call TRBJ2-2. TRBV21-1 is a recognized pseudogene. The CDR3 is CASSIDVVSGELFF. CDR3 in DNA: TGTGCCAGCAGCATCGACGTAGTGTCCGGGGAGCTGTTTTTT.